This is a list of T cell receptor beta chains from one sample in a study of T cells in Graves' hyperthyroidism and ophthalmopathy. TCRdb reprocessed the multiplex PCR reads via MiXCR and lists one record per CDR3 protein. Altogether approximately 370,000 distinct CDR3 sequences are present, under 15% being singletons, with the ten largest covering about 33%. Sequencing used blood. The receptors originated from a woman in her 30s with Graves' hyperthyroidism. The CDR3 runs from the conserved cysteine through the conserved F or W. D genes are given only for firm matches. The size of a clone is reported for some rows only, either as once, few or many, or as a class for expanded clones.

j_call v_call d_call clone_size cdr3_aa cdr3_nt
TRBJ1-5 TRBV12-3/TRBV12-4 - many CASTVRGDQPQHF TGTGCCAGCACTGTGAGGGGAGATCAGCCCCAGCATTTT
TRBJ2-1 TRBV12-3/TRBV12-4 - many CASRPSNEQFF TGTGCCAGCAGGCCATCCAATGAGCAGTTCTTC
TRBJ2-7 TRBV5-1 TRBD1 - CASSSSTGQGYEQYF TGCGCCAGCAGCTCATCGACGGGACAGGGGTACGAGCAGTACTTC
TRBJ2-7 TRBV4-1 - many CASSQESRSSYEQYF TGCGCCAGCAGCCAAGAAAGTCGTAGCTCCTACGAGCAGTACTTC
TRBJ2-1 TRBV19 - - CASRAPPDNEQFF TGTGCCAGTAGGGCCCCGCCAGACAATGAGCAGTTCTTC
TRBJ2-7 TRBV28 - few CASSSDSRVSYEQYF TGTGCCAGCAGTTCAGACAGCCGAGTCTCCTACGAGCAGTACTTC
TRBJ2-2 TRBV9 - - CASSVAGGETGELFF TGTGCCAGCAGCGTAGCCGGGGGCGAGACCGGGGAGCTGTTTTTT
TRBJ2-7 TRBV11-2 - many CASSLVGLADEQYF TGTGCCAGCAGCTTAGTAGGGTTGGCCGATGAGCAGTACTTC
TRBJ2-1 TRBV6-2/TRBV6-3 - many CASSYLQYNEQFF TGTGCCAGCAGTTACCTCCAGTACAATGAGCAGTTCTTC
TRBJ2-5 TRBV29-1 TRBD1 - CSVGGPGQAIKETQYF TGCAGCGTTGGGGGACCGGGACAGGCGATAAAAGAGACCCAGTACTTC
TRBJ2-1 TRBV3-1 - few CASSLNPGGYNEQFF TGTGCCAGCAGCCTAAACCCTGGCGGGTACAATGAGCAGTTCTTC
TRBJ1-1 TRBV19 - - CASRPAGGVGTEAFF TGTGCCAGTAGACCTGCGGGAGGGGTAGGGACTGAAGCTTTCTTT
TRBJ2-5 TRBV28 - many CASSVAGAGKETQYF TGTGCCAGCAGCGTTGCGGGGGCGGGCAAAGAGACCCAGTACTTC
TRBJ2-7 TRBV20-1 - - CSAWEETYEQYF TGCAGTGCTTGGGAGGAAACCTACGAGCAGTACTTC
TRBJ2-1 TRBV19 - - CASSHQGPGDEQFF TGTGCCAGTAGTCATCAGGGACCTGGGGATGAGCAGTTCTTC
TRBJ2-7 TRBV4-1 TRBD2 few CASSQAAGGRSYEQYF TGCGCCAGCAGCCAAGCTGCGGGGGGCAGGTCCTACGAGCAGTACTTC
TRBJ2-3 TRBV6-1 - many CASSVTDTQYF TGTGCCAGCAGTGTTACAGATACGCAGTATTTT
TRBJ2-3 TRBV20-1 - many CSARGRGGTDTQYF TGCAGTGCTAGAGGGAGAGGGGGTACAGATACGCAGTATTTT
TRBJ1-5 TRBV5-1 TRBD1 few CASSPTGGFQPQHF TGCGCCAGCAGCCCGACAGGGGGGTTTCAGCCCCAGCATTTT
TRBJ2-1 TRBV6-1 - many CASSSTRDLIDEQFF TGTGCCAGCAGTTCAACCCGGGACCTTATAGATGAGCAGTTCTTC
TRBJ2-3 TRBV7-9 TRBD1 many CASSQNTGGPTDTQYF TGTGCCAGCAGCCAAAACACAGGGGGCCCCACAGATACGCAGTATTTT
TRBJ1-1 TRBV11-2 - few CASSLESSGNTEAFF TGTGCCAGCAGCTTAGAGTCCTCGGGTAACACTGAAGCTTTCTTT
TRBJ2-3 TRBV7-9 - many CASSSSIGADTQYF TGTGCCAGCAGCTCCTCTATAGGCGCAGATACGCAGTATTTT